This T cell receptor (beta chain) was recovered during a study of blood T cell repertoires in COVID-19. Here immunoSEQ multiplex PCR was the method, and the copy in TCRdb shows in-frame clones only, minus some. The repertoire consists of 84,000 or so clones, with around four fifths occurring once and the leading ten covering 9.9%. V shed 5 bases and J shed 0 bases, with 5 bases lying between them. This CDR3 is built from 12 residues. CDR1 GTSNPN and CDR2 SVGIG come from the germline V gene (reference sequence). The specimen was peripheral blood. This chain uses TRBV30 with TRBJ1-3, with D hard to call. This clonotype originated in a human donor in a cohort sampled during active COVID-19. This CDR3 is CAWAGSGNTIYF. The CDR3 DNA reads TGTGCCTGGGCAGGCTCTGGAAACACCATATATTTT.